This T cell receptor beta chain was captured in a study of vaccination and CD4 T cells after COVID-19. The study sequenced cultured CD4+ T cell DNA using the Oncomine TCR Beta short-read assay. One entry per CDR3 protein, called by TCRdb with MiXCR from the PCR reads. The sample shows roughly 8,000 distinct CDR3 sequences, about 42% of them seen only once. The treatment denotes: approximately nine-day PBMC culture with coronavirus spike peptide pools or control peptides (ViraFEST assay). Pre-COVID-19 pandemic sampling (2011-2018) yielded the unexposed donor's CD4+ T cells. ViraFEST sequenced TCRs after peptide-pool expansion of antigen-specific T cells. Points on this clonotype: Its antigen is unknown.

Germline loops: CDR1 SNHLY, CDR2 FYNNEI. The germline V and J ends were trimmed by 5 bases and 5 bases, with 9 bases remaining between them. The CDR3 has 12 residues. Study-wide points: SARS-CoV-2-reactive clonotypes rose nonsignificantly, with the median going from approximately 21 to 40.

This TCR was sampled from a human donor in good health. The material sequenced was CD4+ T cells from blood, cultured in vitro. V and J are TRBV2 and TRBJ1-1; D gene uncertain. The CDR3 spells CASSIRWTEAFF. CDR3 in DNA: TGTGCCAGCAGTATTAGATGGACTGAAGCTTTCTTT.